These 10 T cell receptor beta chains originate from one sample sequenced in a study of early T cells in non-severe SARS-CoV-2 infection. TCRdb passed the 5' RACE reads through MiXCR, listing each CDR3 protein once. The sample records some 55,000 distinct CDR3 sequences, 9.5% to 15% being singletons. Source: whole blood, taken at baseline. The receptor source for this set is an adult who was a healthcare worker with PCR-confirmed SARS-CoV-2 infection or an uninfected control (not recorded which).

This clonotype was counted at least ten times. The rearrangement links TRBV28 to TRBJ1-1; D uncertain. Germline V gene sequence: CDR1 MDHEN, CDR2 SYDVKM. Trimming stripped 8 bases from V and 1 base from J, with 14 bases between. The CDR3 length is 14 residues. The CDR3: CASSGGPANTEAFF. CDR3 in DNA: TGTGCCAGCTCGGGCGGGCCCGCGAACACTGAAGCTTTCTTT.

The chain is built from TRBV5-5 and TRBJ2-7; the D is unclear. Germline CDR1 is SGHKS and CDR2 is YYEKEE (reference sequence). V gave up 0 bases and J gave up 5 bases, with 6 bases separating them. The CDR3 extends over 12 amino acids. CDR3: CASSLVGDEQYF. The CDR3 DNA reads TGTGCCAGCAGCTTGGTGGGTGACGAGCAGTACTTC.

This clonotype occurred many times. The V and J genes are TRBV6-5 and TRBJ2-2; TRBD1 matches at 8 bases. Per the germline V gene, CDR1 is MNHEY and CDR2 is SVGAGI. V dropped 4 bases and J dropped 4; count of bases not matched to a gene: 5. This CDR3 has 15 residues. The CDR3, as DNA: TGTGCCAGCAGTTTTGACAGGGGTGGCACCGGGGAGCTGTTTTTT. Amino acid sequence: CASSFDRGGTGELFF.

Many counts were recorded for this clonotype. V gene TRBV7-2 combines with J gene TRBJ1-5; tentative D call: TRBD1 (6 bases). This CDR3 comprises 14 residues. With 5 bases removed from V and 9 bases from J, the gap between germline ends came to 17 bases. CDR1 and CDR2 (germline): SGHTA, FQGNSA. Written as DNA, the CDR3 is TGTGCCAGCAGCCACCCGCGGGGGGCGACGCCCCAGCATTTT. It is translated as CASSHPRGATPQHF.

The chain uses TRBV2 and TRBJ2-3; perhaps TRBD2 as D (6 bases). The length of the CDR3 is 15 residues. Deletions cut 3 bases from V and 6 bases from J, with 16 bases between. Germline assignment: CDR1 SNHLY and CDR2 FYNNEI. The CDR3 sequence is CASSDLGGAADTQYF. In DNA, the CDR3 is TGTGCCAGCAGTGATCTGGGGGGAGCGGCTGATACGCAGTATTTT.

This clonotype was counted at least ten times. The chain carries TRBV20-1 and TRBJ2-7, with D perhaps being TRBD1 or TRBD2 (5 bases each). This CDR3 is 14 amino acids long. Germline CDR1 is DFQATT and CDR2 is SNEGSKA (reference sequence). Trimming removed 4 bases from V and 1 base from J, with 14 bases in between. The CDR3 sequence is CSATEPGPSYEQYF. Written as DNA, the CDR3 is TGCAGTGCTACCGAACCGGGACCATCCTACGAGCAGTACTTC.

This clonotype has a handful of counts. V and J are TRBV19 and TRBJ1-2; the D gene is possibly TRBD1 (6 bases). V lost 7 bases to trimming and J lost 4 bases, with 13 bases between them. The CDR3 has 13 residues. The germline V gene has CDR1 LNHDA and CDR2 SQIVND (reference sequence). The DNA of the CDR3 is TGTGCCAGTAACGACAGGAGCATCTATGGCTACACCTTC. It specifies CASNDRSIYGYTF. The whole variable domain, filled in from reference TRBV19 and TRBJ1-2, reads DGGITQSPKYLFRKEGQNVTLSCEQNLNHDAMYWYRQDPGQGLRLIYYSQIVNDFQKGDIAEGYSVSREKKESFPLTVTSAQKNPTAFYLCASNDRSIYGYTFGSGTRLTVV.

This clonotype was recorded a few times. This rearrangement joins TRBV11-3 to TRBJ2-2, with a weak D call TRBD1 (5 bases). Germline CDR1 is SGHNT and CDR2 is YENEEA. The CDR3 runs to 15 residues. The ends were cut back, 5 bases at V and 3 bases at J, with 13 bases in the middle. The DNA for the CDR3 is TGTGCCAGCAGCCGACAGAGCGCGGACACCGGGGAGCTGTTTTTT. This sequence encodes CASSRQSADTGELFF.

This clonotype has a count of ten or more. In nucleotides, the CDR3 is TGTGCCAGCAGGGAACGAGCCGGGACTAGCCCCTACGAGCAGTACTTC. Its protein is CASRERAGTSPYEQYF. The chain has TRBV6-5 and TRBJ2-7; 9 bases align to TRBD2. The CDR3 has 16 residues. Germline lookup yields CDR1 MNHEY and CDR2 SVGAGI. V shed 6 bases and J 2 bases; nucleotides not matched to a gene: 11.

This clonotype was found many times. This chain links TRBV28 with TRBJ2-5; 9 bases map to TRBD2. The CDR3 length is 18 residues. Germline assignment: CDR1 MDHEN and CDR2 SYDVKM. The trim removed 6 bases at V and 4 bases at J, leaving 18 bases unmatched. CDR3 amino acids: CASRHPRSGSSRGETQYF. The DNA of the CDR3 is TGTGCCAGCAGGCACCCTCGTAGCGGGAGTAGTCGAGGAGAGACCCAGTACTTC.